This T cell receptor (beta chain) was sequenced in a study of T cell responses to AZD1222 COVID-19 vaccine. General observations from the study: Spike-specific TCR breadth and depth rose after two AZD1222 doses.

The CDR3 runs to 14 residues. V dropped 3 bases and J dropped 7 bases, with 15 bases sitting between them. Per the germline V gene, CDR1 is DFQATT and CDR2 is SNEGSKA (reference sequence). Regarding this clone: Its specificity is unknown.

Libraries were prepared by immunoSEQ multiplex PCR; TCRdb keeps only in-frame clonotypes and omits some of them. The data hold about 180,000 clones, with approximately 90% observed a single time. This clonotype was sampled from an adult who received the MenACWY meningococcal vaccine as a control. The rearrangement uses TRBV20-1 and TRBJ2-2, with D perhaps matching TRBD1 or TRBD2 (6 bases each). This material consisted of peripheral blood, taken 28 days after the second dose of the MenACWY control vaccine. As DNA, the CDR3 is TGCAGTGCTAGTGTTGCCGGGGGCGGCGGGGAGCTGTTTTTT. Encoded protein: CSASVAGGGGELFF.